This passage covers 15 T cell receptor beta chains from one sample sequenced in a study of blood T cell repertoires in COVID-19. The repertoire was sequenced with immunoSEQ multiplex PCR; TCRdb's copy has only in-frame clones and lacks some. Among fewer than 75,000 clones listed, 85% to 90% were seen once. Sequencing was carried out using peripheral blood. The source of these receptors is a man older than 75 with acute or convalescent COVID-19.

This rearrangement joins TRBV2 to TRBJ1-4; 8 nucleotides match TRBD1. V lost 5 bases and J lost 6; bases outside the gene matches: 8. Germline V lookup: CDR1 SNHLY, CDR2 FYNNEI. The CDR3 spans 15 residues. Written as DNA, the CDR3 is TGTGCCAGCAGTCTGACAGGGGTCGATGATGAAAAACTGTTTTTT. Residues: CASSLTGVDDEKLFF.

V is TRBV6-1 and J is TRBJ1-2; D is unresolved. CDR1 and CDR2 (germline): MNHNS, SASEGT. V was shortened by 1 base and J by 1 base, with 10 bases between the two germline ends. The length of the CDR3 is 15 residues. The CDR3, as DNA: TGTGCCAGCAGTGAAGAGGCGGCCAATAACTATGGCTACACCTTC. Translation gives CASSEEAANNYGYTF.

The V call is TRBV3-1 (or the pseudogene TRBV3-2), the J call TRBJ2-3; 8 bases align to TRBD2. The CDR3 consists of 16 residues. Germline-derived CDR1 and CDR2 are LGHDT and YNNKEL (reference sequence). The J segment lost 0 bases and the V segment lost 4 bases, leaving 6 bases of the junction unmatched. The CDR3 spells CASSPDGGASTDTQYF. DNA of the CDR3: TGTGCCAGCAGCCCGGACGGGGGGGCTAGCACAGATACGCAGTATTTT.

The V call is TRBV5-1, the J call TRBJ1-2, with TRBD1 as a possible D gene (6 bases). V shed 4 bases and J shed 5 bases, with 12 bases lying between them. The CDR3 totals 13 residues. CDR1 and CDR2 (germline): SGHRS, YFSETQ. The DNA of the CDR3 is TGCGCCAGCAGCGGACAGTCCTCATATGGCTACACCTTC. Amino acid sequence: CASSGQSSYGYTF.

This clone was seen just once. The chain couples TRBV9 to TRBJ2-7; 10 bases are shared with TRBD1. V lost 3 bases and J lost 5; bases outside the gene matches: 14. The CDR3 extends over 17 amino acids. Germline assignment: CDR1 SGDLS and CDR2 YYNGEE. The DNA for the CDR3 is TGTGCCAGCAGCGCATTTATAGCGGGACAGGGGAGGCACGAGCAGTACTTC. Translating it yields CASSAFIAGQGRHEQYF.

The genes are TRBV12-3 or TRBV12-4 and TRBJ2-7, with D perhaps matching TRBD2 (6 bases). Trimming took off 6 bases at V and 7 bases at J, with 10 bases between the two ends. The CDR3 runs 11 residues. The CDR3 bases are TGTGCCAGCAGCCACGGGGGAGAGCAGTACTTC. Translated: CASSHGGEQYF.

The J gene is TRBJ2-7, the V gene TRBV6-5; D may be TRBD1 (6 bases). The V end lost 11 bases, the J end lost 0 bases, and 20 bases lay between the germline ends. The CDR3 is 15 residues long. Looked up from germline, CDR1 is MNHEY and CDR2 is SVGAGI. As DNA, the CDR3 is TGTGCCGAGATTCACCGGGACACCAGCTCCTACGAGCAGTACTTC. Amino acids: CAEIHRDTSSYEQYF.

The chain couples TRBV5-5 to TRBJ2-5, with D unresolved. Per the germline V gene, CDR1 is SGHKS and CDR2 is YYEKEE (reference sequence). Trimming took off 2 bases at V and 2 bases at J, with 7 bases between the two ends. The CDR3 contains 13 residues. CDR3 amino acids: CASSLSPQETQYF. Here the CDR3 DNA reads TGTGCCAGCAGCTTAAGCCCACAAGAGACCCAGTACTTC.

This chain links TRBV30 with TRBJ1-3, with TRBD1 as a possible D gene (6 bases). The CDR3 has 13 residues. V dropped 3 bases and J dropped 4 bases, with 10 bases sitting between them. CDR1 and CDR2 (germline): GTSNPN, SVGIG (reference sequence). The CDR3, as DNA: TGTGCCTGGAGAAAGACAGGCGGAAACACCATATATTTT. The encoded protein is CAWRKTGGNTIYF.

V gene TRBV12-3 or TRBV12-4 combines with J gene TRBJ1-2; no firm D call. This CDR3 is 12 amino acids long. V lost 5 bases, J lost 8 bases, and 12 bases lay in between. Here the CDR3 reads CASSPSSGGYTF. The CDR3 nucleotides read TGTGCCAGCAGTCCTAGTAGTGGCGGCTACACCTTC.

J is TRBJ2-5 and V is TRBV19; possible D gene TRBD1, 5 bases. There are 14 residues in the CDR3. Germline V gene sequence: CDR1 LNHDA, CDR2 SQIVND (reference sequence). Trimming stripped 3 bases from V and 5 bases from J, with 13 bases between. The CDR3 reads CASSMLAGQETQYF. DNA for the CDR3: TGTGCCAGTAGTATGTTGGCAGGGCAGGAGACCCAGTACTTC.

The CDR3 sequence is CASSPSRVRGYTF. CDR3 in DNA: TGTGCCAGCTCCCCTTCCAGGGTGAGAGGCTACACCTTC. V is TRBV28 and J is TRBJ1-2; weak D call: TRBD1 (5 bases). In germline, CDR1 is MDHEN, CDR2 SYDVKM. V lost 8 bases and J 8 bases, leaving 18 bases between the germline ends. The CDR3 runs 13 residues.

The rearrangement uses TRBV18 and TRBJ2-3, with 8 nucleotides matching TRBD1. After removal of 3 bases from V and 2 bases from J, the junction contained 4 bases not matched to a gene. Looked up from germline, CDR1 is KGHSH and CDR2 is LQKENI. The CDR3 loop spans 15 amino acids. CDR3 residues: CASSPVTGATDTQYF. CDR3 bases: TGTGCCAGCTCACCGGTGACAGGGGCCACAGATACGCAGTATTTT.

The V gene is TRBV5-1, the J gene TRBJ1-1; possibly TRBD1 for D (5 bases). Trimming shortened V by 1 base and J by 1 base, and 8 bases separated the two germline ends. The germline CDR1 and CDR2 sequences are SGHRS and YFSETQ. This CDR3 has 14 residues. The CDR3 is CASSLSTGNTEAFF. CDR3 nucleotides: TGCGCCAGCAGCTTGAGCACAGGGAACACTGAAGCTTTCTTT. The variable domain in full, with the rest retrieved from reference TRBV5-1 and TRBJ1-1, is KAGVTQTPRYLIKTRGQQVTLSCSPISGHRSVSWYQQTPGQGLQFLFEYFSETQRNKGNFPGRFSGRQFSNSRSEMNVSTLELGDSALYLCASSLSTGNTEAFFGQGTRLTVV.

The chain uses TRBV2 and TRBJ1-2, with TRBD1 identical over 8 bases. CDR3 length equals 13 residues. Unmatched junction bases numbered 2, after V lost 6 bases and J lost 2 bases. The germline CDR1 and CDR2 sequences are SNHLY and FYNNEI. DNA for the CDR3: TGTGCCAGCAGGGGACAGGAGAACTATGGCTACACCTTC. Translation: CASRGQENYGYTF.